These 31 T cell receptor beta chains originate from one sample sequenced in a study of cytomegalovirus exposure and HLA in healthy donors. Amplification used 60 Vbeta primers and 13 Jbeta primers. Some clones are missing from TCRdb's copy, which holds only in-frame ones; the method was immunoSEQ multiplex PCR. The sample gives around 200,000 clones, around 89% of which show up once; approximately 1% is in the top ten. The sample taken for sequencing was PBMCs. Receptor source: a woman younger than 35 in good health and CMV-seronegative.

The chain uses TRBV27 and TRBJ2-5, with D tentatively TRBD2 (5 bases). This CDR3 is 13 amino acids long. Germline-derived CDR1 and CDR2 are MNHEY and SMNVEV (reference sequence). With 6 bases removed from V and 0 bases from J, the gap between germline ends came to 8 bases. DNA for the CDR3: TGTGCCAGCAGACGGACTGACCAAGAGACCCAGTACTTC. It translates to CASRRTDQETQYF.

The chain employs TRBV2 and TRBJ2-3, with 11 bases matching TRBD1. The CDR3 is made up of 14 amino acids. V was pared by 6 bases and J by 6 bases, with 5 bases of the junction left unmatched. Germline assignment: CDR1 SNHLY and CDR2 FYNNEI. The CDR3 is CASRGQGASDTQYF. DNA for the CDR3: TGTGCCAGCAGAGGACAGGGGGCTTCTGATACGCAGTATTTT.

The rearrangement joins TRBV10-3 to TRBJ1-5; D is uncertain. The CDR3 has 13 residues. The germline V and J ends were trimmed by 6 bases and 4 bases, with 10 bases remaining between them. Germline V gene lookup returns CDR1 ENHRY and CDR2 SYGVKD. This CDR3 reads CAISLEMNQPQHF. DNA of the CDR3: TGTGCCATCAGCCTAGAGATGAATCAGCCCCAGCATTTT.

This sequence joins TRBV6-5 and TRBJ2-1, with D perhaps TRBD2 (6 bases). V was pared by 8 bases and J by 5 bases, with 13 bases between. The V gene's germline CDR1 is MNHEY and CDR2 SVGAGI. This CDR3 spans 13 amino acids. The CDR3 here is CASAGERDNEQFF. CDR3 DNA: TGTGCCAGCGCCGGGGAGCGGGACAATGAGCAGTTCTTC.

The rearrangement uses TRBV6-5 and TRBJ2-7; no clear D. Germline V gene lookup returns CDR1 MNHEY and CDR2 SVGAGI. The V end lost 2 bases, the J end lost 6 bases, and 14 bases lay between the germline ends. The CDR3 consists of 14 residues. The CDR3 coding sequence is TGTGCCAGCAGTTACAATACTATGTCTAGCGAGCAGTACTTC. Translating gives CASSYNTMSSEQYF.

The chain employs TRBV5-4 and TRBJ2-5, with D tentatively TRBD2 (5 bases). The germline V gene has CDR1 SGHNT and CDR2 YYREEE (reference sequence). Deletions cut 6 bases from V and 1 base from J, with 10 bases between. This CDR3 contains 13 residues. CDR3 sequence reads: CASTVGLQETQYF. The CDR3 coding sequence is TGTGCCAGCACCGTCGGACTCCAAGAGACCCAGTACTTC. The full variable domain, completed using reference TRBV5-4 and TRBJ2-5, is ETGVTQSPTHLIKTRGQQVTLRCSSQSGHNTVSWYQQALGQGPQFIFQYYREEENGRGNFPPRFSGLQFPNYSSELNVNALELDDSALYLCASTVGLQETQYFGPGTRLLVL.

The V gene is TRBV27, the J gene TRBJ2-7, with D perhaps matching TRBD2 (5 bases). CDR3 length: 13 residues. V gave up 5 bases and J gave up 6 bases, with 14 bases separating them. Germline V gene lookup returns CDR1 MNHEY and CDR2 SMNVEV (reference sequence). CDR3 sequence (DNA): TGTGCCAGCAGTATGGACTTCCCCTTCGAGCAGTACTTC. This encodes CASSMDFPFEQYF.

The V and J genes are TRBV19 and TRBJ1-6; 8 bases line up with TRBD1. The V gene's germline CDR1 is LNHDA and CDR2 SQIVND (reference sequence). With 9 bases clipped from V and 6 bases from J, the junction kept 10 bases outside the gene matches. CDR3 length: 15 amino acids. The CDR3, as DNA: TGTGCCAGCAGACAGGGGCAAAATTCTAATTCACCCCTCCACTTT. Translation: CASRQGQNSNSPLHF.

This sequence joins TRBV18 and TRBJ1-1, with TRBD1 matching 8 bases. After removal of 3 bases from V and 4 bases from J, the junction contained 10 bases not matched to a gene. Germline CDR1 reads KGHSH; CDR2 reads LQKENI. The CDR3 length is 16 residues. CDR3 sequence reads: CASSPLSGTGATEAFF. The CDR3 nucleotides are TGTGCCAGCTCACCCCTATCCGGGACAGGTGCCACTGAAGCTTTCTTT.

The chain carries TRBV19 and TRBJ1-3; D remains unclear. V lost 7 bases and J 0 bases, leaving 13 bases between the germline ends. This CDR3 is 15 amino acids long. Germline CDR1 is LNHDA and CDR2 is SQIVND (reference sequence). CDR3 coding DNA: TGTGCCAGTATACGTAGCAGATCCTCTGGAAACACCATATATTTT. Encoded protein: CASIRSRSSGNTIYF. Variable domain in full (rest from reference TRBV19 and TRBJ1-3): DGGITQSPKYLFRKEGQNVTLSCEQNLNHDAMYWYRQDPGQGLRLIYYSQIVNDFQKGDIAEGYSVSREKKESFPLTVTSAQKNPTAFYLCASIRSRSSGNTIYFGEGSWLTVV.

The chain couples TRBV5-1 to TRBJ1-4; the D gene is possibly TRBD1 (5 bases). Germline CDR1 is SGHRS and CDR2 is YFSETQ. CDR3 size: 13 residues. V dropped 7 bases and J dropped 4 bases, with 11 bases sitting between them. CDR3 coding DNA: TGCGCCAGCCAAAGAGACAGTAATGAAAAACTGTTTTTT. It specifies CASQRDSNEKLFF.

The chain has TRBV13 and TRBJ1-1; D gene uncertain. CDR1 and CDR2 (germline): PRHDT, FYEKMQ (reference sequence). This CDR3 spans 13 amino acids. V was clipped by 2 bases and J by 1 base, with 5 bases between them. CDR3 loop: CASSLSWNTEAFF. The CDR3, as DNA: TGTGCCAGCAGCTTAAGCTGGAACACTGAAGCTTTCTTT. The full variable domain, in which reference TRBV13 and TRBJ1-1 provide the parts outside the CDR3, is AAGVIQSPRHLIKEKRETATLKCYPIPRHDTVYWYQQGPGQDPQFLISFYEKMQSDKGSIPDRFSAQQFSDYHSELNMSSLELGDSALYFCASSLSWNTEAFFGQGTRLTVV.

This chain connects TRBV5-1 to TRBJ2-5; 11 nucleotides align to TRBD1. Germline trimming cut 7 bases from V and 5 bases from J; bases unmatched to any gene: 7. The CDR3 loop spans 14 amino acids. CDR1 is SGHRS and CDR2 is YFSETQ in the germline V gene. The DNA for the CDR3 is TGCGCCAGCCTAGGACAGGGGGCGTGGGAGACCCAGTACTTC. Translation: CASLGQGAWETQYF.

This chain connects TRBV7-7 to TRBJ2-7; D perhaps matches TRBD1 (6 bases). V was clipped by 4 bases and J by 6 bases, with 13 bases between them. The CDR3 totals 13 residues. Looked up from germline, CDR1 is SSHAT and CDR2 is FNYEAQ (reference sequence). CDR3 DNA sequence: TGTGCCAGCAGCTCTAGAACAGGGTCCGAGCAGTACTTC. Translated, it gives CASSSRTGSEQYF.

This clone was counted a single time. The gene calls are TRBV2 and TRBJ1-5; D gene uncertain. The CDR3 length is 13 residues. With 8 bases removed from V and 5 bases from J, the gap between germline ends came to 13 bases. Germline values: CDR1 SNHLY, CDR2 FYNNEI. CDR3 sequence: CASLYALDQPQHF. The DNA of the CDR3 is TGTGCCAGCCTATATGCTTTAGATCAGCCCCAGCATTTT.

CDR3 coding DNA: TGTGCCAGCAGCCCGCTAGCGGGAGGTGACAATGAGCAGTTCTTC. Its translation: CASSPLAGGDNEQFF. This rearrangement joins TRBV6-1 to TRBJ2-1; TRBD2 agrees at 11 bases. CDR3 length equals 15 residues. Germline CDR1 reads MNHNS; CDR2 reads SASEGT. After removal of 6 bases from V and 5 bases from J, the junction contained 6 bases not matched to a gene.

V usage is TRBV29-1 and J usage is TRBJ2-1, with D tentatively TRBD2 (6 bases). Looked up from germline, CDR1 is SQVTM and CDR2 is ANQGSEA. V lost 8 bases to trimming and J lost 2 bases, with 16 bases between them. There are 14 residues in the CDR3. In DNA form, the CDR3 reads TGCAGCACCGCGGAGGGAGGAACCTACAATGAGCAGTTCTTC. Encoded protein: CSTAEGGTYNEQFF.

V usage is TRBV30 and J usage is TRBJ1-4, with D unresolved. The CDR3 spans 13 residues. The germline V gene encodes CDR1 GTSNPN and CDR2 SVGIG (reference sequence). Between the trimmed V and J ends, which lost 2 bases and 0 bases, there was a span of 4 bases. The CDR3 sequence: CAWSQTTNEKLFF. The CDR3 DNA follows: TGTGCCTGGAGTCAGACAACTAATGAAAAACTGTTTTTT.

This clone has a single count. The CDR3 here is CASSYSFQGAGEQYF. CDR3 nucleotide sequence: TGTGCCAGCAGTTACTCGTTCCAGGGGGCGGGCGAGCAGTACTTC. The chain uses TRBV6-6 and TRBJ2-7; 8 bases agree with TRBD1. The CDR3 sequence is 15 residues long. Losses at the gene ends were 0 bases for V and 6 bases for J; bases not matched to a gene: 7. In germline, CDR1 is MNHNY, CDR2 SVGAGI (reference sequence).

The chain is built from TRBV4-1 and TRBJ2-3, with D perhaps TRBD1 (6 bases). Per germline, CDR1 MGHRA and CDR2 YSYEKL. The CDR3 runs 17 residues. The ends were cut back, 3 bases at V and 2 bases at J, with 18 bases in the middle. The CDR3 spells CASSQTATGIFTDTQYF. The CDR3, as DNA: TGCGCCAGCAGCCAGACGGCCACAGGGATCTTCACAGATACGCAGTATTTT.

The CDR3 region is CASSSDGKSSGNTIYF. CDR3 nucleotides: TGTGCCAGCAGCTCGGACGGGAAAAGCTCTGGAAACACCATATATTTT. The J gene is TRBJ1-3, the V gene TRBV7-9; no definite D call. The germline gives CDR1 SEHNR, CDR2 FQNEAQ (reference sequence). CDR3 length: 16 amino acids. The V end lost 4 bases, the J end lost 0 bases, and 13 bases lay between the germline ends.

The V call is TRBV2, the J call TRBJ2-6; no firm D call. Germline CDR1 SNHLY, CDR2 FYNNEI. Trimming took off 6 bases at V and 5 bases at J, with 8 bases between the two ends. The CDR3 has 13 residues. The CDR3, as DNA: TGTGCCAGCAGACTATCTCGGGCCAACGTCCTGACTTTC. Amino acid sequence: CASRLSRANVLTF. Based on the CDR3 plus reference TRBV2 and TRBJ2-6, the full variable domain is EPEVTQTPSHQVTQMGQEVILRCVPISNHLYFYWYRQILGQKVEFLVSFYNNEISEKSEIFDDQFSVERPDGSNFTLKIRSTKLEDSAMYFCASRLSRANVLTFGAGSRLTVL.

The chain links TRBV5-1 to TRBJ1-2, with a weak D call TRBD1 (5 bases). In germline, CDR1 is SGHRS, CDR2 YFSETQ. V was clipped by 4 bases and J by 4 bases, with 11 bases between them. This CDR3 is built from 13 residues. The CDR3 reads CASSGGVGYGYTF. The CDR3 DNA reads TGCGCCAGCAGCGGAGGGGTGGGCTATGGCTACACCTTC.

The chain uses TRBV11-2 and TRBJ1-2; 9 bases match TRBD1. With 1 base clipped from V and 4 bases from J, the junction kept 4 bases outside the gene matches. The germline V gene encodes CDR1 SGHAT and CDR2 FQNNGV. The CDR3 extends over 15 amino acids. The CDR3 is CASSLVTGGPYGYTF. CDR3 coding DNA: TGTGCCAGCAGCTTAGTCACAGGGGGCCCCTATGGCTACACCTTC.

The CDR3 reads CASSLGVSGYGYTF. The CDR3 DNA reads TGTGCCAGCAGCTTAGGGGTTTCGGGGTATGGCTACACCTTC. The chain couples TRBV7-8 to TRBJ1-2; D call uncertain. Trimming removed 1 base from V and 5 bases from J, with 11 bases in between. Germline values: CDR1 SGHVS, CDR2 FQNEAQ. This CDR3 comprises 14 residues.

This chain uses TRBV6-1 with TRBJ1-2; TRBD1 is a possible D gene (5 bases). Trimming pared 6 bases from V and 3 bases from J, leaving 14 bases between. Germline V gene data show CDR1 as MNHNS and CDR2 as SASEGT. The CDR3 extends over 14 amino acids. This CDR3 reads CASRLIPGYYGYTF. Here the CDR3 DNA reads TGTGCCAGCAGGCTGATACCAGGGTACTATGGCTACACCTTC.

CDR3 nucleotide sequence: TGCGCCAGCAGCGTCGGGGACTCCTACAATGAGCAGTTCTTC. It specifies CASSVGDSYNEQFF. The rearrangement uses TRBV5-1 and TRBJ2-1; the D gene is possibly TRBD2 (5 bases). The germline V and J ends were trimmed by 4 bases and 0 bases, with 8 bases remaining between them. Germline assignment: CDR1 SGHRS and CDR2 YFSETQ. This CDR3 has 14 residues.

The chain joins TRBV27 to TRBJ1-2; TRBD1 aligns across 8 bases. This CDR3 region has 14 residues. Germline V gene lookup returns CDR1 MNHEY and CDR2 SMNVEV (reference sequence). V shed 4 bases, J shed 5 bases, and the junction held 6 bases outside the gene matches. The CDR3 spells CASSSTTGVYGYTF. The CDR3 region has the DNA TGTGCCAGCAGTTCAACGACAGGGGTATATGGCTACACCTTC.

This chain's CDR3 is CASSPDKLNTEAFF. The CDR3 nucleotides are TGTGCCAGCAGTCCGGACAAGCTGAACACTGAAGCTTTCTTT. The chain is built from TRBV2 and TRBJ1-1; weak D call: TRBD1 (5 bases). The CDR3 is 14 residues long. Germline V gives CDR1 SNHLY, CDR2 FYNNEI. Trimming shortened V by 5 bases and J by 0 bases, and 10 bases separated the two germline ends.

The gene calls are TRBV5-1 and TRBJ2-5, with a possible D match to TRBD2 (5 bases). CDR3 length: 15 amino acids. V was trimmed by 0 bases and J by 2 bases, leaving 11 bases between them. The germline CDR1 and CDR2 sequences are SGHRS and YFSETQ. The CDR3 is CASSLVVASQETQYF. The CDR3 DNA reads TGCGCCAGCAGCTTGGTGGTAGCGTCTCAAGAGACCCAGTACTTC.

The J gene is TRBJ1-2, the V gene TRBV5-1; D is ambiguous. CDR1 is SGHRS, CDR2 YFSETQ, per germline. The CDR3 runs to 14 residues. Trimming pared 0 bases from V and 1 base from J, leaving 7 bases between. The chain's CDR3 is CASSLVAGNYGYTF. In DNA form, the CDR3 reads TGCGCCAGCAGCTTGGTTGCCGGTAACTATGGCTACACCTTC.